This entry lists 16 T cell receptor beta chains sequenced from one sample in a study of beta chain features in type 1 diabetes. Study-level results: A moderate, significant TCRB CDR3 shortening appeared in type 1 diabetes across four CD4+ subsets.

No cognate antigen is known for these TCRs. cDNA synthesis used the whole RNA isolate, giving expressed TCRB sequences. Using immunoSEQ multiplex PCR, the repertoire was profiled, and TCRdb retains in-frame clones only, with some absent. The sample lists 550,000 to 850,000 clones; about an eighth were seen once. The sample consisted of naive CD4+ T cells from blood. The receptors originated from a man aged 18 to 29 with type 1 diabetes.

The count of this clone is one. This rearrangement joins TRBV6-5 to TRBJ1-2; maybe TRBD1 (6 bases). The CDR3 covers 14 residues. Trimming shortened V by 3 bases and J by 5 bases, and 13 bases separated the two germline ends. CDR1 MNHEY and CDR2 SVGAGI come from the germline V gene. Here the CDR3 DNA reads TGTGCCAGCAGTTATAAAGGGGGAGGATATGGCTACACCTTC. It specifies CASSYKGGGYGYTF.

The chain recombines TRBV5-1 with TRBJ2-3; no definite D call. V was trimmed by 0 bases and J by 0 bases, leaving 8 bases between them. In germline, CDR1 is SGHRS, CDR2 YFSETQ. The CDR3 runs 15 residues. The CDR3 DNA follows: TGCGCCAGCAGCTTGGCCGAACCCAGCACAGATACGCAGTATTTT. Translated: CASSLAEPSTDTQYF.

This clone was detected only a few times. The chain combines TRBV29-1 with TRBJ2-6; D unresolved. CDR1 is SQVTM and CDR2 is ANQGSEA in the germline V gene. This CDR3 is built from 12 residues. The V end was cut by 6 bases, the J end by 4 bases, with 7 bases between. For the CDR3, the DNA is TGCAGCGTATTTCTGGGGGCCAACGTCCTGACTTTC. It encodes CSVFLGANVLTF.

V is TRBV4-1 and J is TRBJ1-1, with D unclear. V lost 1 base and J 0 bases, leaving 6 bases between the germline ends. This CDR3 has 14 amino acids. Germline loops: CDR1 MGHRA, CDR2 YSYEKL. The CDR3 spells CASSQGQVNTEAFF. In DNA form, the CDR3 reads TGCGCCAGCAGCCAAGGGCAGGTGAACACTGAAGCTTTCTTT.

The sample holds a few counts of this clone. The chain recombines TRBV6-1 with TRBJ2-5; D ambiguous. The V end was cut by 6 bases, the J end by 5 bases, with 7 bases between. The CDR3 loop spans 11 amino acids. Germline CDR1 and CDR2: MNHNS and SASEGT. As DNA, the CDR3 is TGTGCCAGCAGCCCCTTGGAGACCCAGTACTTC. Its protein is CASSPLETQYF.

This clone was picked up a small number of times. V and J are TRBV27 and TRBJ2-3, with D possibly matching TRBD1 (5 bases). The germline V gene has CDR1 MNHEY and CDR2 SMNVEV (reference sequence). V was trimmed by 4 bases and J by 2 bases, leaving 16 bases between them. The CDR3 loop spans 16 amino acids. The CDR3 loop is CASSSFQTEYTDTQYF. The CDR3 nucleotides read TGTGCCAGCAGTTCCTTCCAGACAGAGTACACAGATACGCAGTATTTT.

The chain joins TRBV19 to TRBJ1-1; a possible D gene is TRBD1 (5 bases). Trimming cost V 3 bases and J 0 bases, with 8 bases left between them. Germline V lookup: CDR1 LNHDA, CDR2 SQIVND (reference sequence). The CDR3 loop spans 14 amino acids. The CDR3 DNA reads as TGTGCCAGTAGTATCCAGGGAGTGAACACTGAAGCTTTCTTT. Its protein is CASSIQGVNTEAFF.

V gene TRBV7-2 combines with J gene TRBJ2-1; a possible D gene is TRBD2 (5 bases). From germline, CDR1 is SGHTA and CDR2 FQGNSA. Trimming left V 1 base short and J 7 bases short, with 11 bases between. This CDR3 has 14 residues. CDR3 region: CASSLVSGENEQFF. In DNA, the CDR3 is TGTGCCAGCAGCTTAGTAAGCGGAGAGAATGAGCAGTTCTTC.

This clone occurred a few times. Other DNA sequences from this sample encode an identical CDR3 as well. CDR3 sequence: CASSEIPTGELFF. The CDR3 DNA is TGTGCCAGCAGTGAAATTCCTACCGGGGAGCTGTTTTTT. The V call is TRBV2, the J call TRBJ2-2, with D uncertain. V was pared by 2 bases and J by 5 bases, with 6 bases between. Germline V CDR1 and CDR2: SNHLY, FYNNEI. The CDR3 consists of 13 residues.

This clone appeared a few times. This chain connects TRBV5-6 to TRBJ1-5, with a possible D match to TRBD1 (6 bases). Germline CDR1 reads SGHDT; CDR2 reads YYEEEE. V was cut by 2 bases and J by 0 bases, with 12 bases left in between. This CDR3 has 16 amino acids. CDR3 protein: CASSFGGRGSNQPQHF. The CDR3 DNA reads TGTGCCAGCAGCTTTGGGGGGCGCGGTAGCAATCAGCCCCAGCATTTT.

In this sample, this clone turned up a few times. The chain is built from TRBV6-5 and TRBJ2-1, with D possibly being TRBD2 (7 bases). Germline V lookup: CDR1 MNHEY, CDR2 SVGAGI. The length of the CDR3 is 15 residues. Trimming removed 0 bases at V and 7 bases at J, with 13 bases between. CDR3 sequence reads: CASSYSRGGRNEQFF. The CDR3 coding sequence is TGTGCCAGCAGTTACTCGAGGGGGGGTCGAAATGAGCAGTTCTTC.

This clone came up a few times. The rearrangement links TRBV28 to TRBJ2-1; 9 bases agree with TRBD1. Germline V gives CDR1 MDHEN, CDR2 SYDVKM. The V segment lost 6 bases and the J segment 6 bases; nucleotides outside the gene matches: 9. The CDR3 covers 15 residues. The DNA for the CDR3 is TGTGCCAGCAGCCCCGGGACAGGGTCAGTCAATGAGCAGTTCTTC. It translates to CASSPGTGSVNEQFF. The entire variable domain, with the rest obtained from reference TRBV28 and TRBJ2-1, is as follows: DVKVTQSSRYLVKRTGEKVFLECVQDMDHENMFWYRQDPGLGLRLIYFSYDVKMKEKGDIPEGYSVSREKKERFSLILESASTNQTSMYLCASSPGTGSVNEQFFGPGTRLTVL.

The gene calls are TRBV25-1 and TRBJ1-1; D unclear. The V end lost 8 bases, the J end lost 2 bases, and 6 bases lay between the germline ends. Germline V gene data show CDR1 as MGHDK and CDR2 as SYGVNS. This CDR3 comprises 11 residues. CDR3 protein: CASLLNTEAFF. CDR3 bases: TGTGCCAGCCTATTAAACACTGAAGCTTTCTTT.

In this sample, this clone turned up a few times. The V and J genes are TRBV2 and TRBJ1-1; 11 positions match TRBD1. CDR1 is SNHLY and CDR2 is FYNNEI in the germline V gene. The trim removed 6 bases at V and 2 bases at J, leaving 5 bases unmatched. There are 15 residues in the CDR3. CDR3 bases: TGTGCCAGCAGCCGGGACAGGGGGAGTAACACTGAAGCTTTCTTT. As protein: CASSRDRGSNTEAFF.

The genes are TRBV28 and TRBJ2-7; TRBD1 might be the D (5 bases). The V end was cut by 4 bases, the J end by 2 bases, with 12 bases between. Germline CDR1 MDHEN, CDR2 SYDVKM. This CDR3 is 14 amino acids long. The CDR3 DNA reads as TGTGCCAGCAGTTCTCTAGACAGCCCCTACGAGCAGTACTTC. It encodes CASSSLDSPYEQYF.

The chain uses TRBV20-1 and TRBJ1-1; D gene unclear. V was clipped by 8 bases and J by 1 base, with 8 bases between them. The germline gives CDR1 DFQATT, CDR2 SNEGSKA (reference sequence). The CDR3 is made up of 11 amino acids. CDR3 sequence: CSSGENTEAFF. For the CDR3, the DNA is TGCAGTTCCGGGGAGAACACTGAAGCTTTCTTT.